Listed below are T cell receptor beta chains from one sample, sequenced in a study of CD8 T cells in ankylosing spondylitis. MiXCR, run by TCRdb on the 5' RACE reads, gives a single entry per CDR3 protein. The sample gives around 130,000 distinct CDR3 sequences, around 9% of which show up once; approximately 3.5% is in the top ten. The sequenced sample was blood, either unsorted or a sorted T cell fraction (not recorded which). The source of these receptors is a male donor with ankylosing spondylitis or in good health (not recorded which). Both conserved end residues are part of each CDR3. Each record gives: CDR3 DNA, CDR3 protein, D gene, J gene, V gene, CDR3 length, clone size. A D gene is named only where the DNA matches it firmly. Part of the rows lack a size; the others show once, few, many or a class for expanded clones.

cdr3_nt: TGTGCCAGCAGTTACCGGACTAGCGCGACCGGGGAGCTGTTTTTT
cdr3_aa: CASSYRTSATGELFF
d_call: TRBD2
j_call: TRBJ2-2
v_call: TRBV6-5
cdr3_length: 15
clone_size: few

cdr3_nt: TGCAGCGCCCACGGGGCTGAGACCCAGTACTTC
cdr3_aa: CSAHGAETQYF
d_call: -
j_call: TRBJ2-5
v_call: TRBV29-1
cdr3_length: 11
clone_size: many

cdr3_nt: TGCAGTGCCACTGAGGGAGTTGGGACTGAAGCTTTCTTT
cdr3_aa: CSATEGVGTEAFF
d_call: -
j_call: TRBJ1-1
v_call: TRBV20-1
cdr3_length: 13
clone_size: many

cdr3_nt: TGTGCCAGCAGCTTAGGAATATCTGGGGCCAACGTCCTGACTTTC
cdr3_aa: CASSLGISGANVLTF
d_call: -
j_call: TRBJ2-6
v_call: TRBV7-6
cdr3_length: 15
clone_size: few

cdr3_nt: TGTGCCAGCAGCCGGACCTTAGCGGGCGGATCCTACAATGAGCAGTTCTTC
cdr3_aa: CASSRTLAGGSYNEQFF
d_call: TRBD2
j_call: TRBJ2-1
v_call: TRBV7-2
cdr3_length: 17
clone_size: -

cdr3_nt: TGTGCCAGCAGTTCCCGAGGCGGGACTACCAGCTCCTACGAGCAGTACTTC
cdr3_aa: CASSSRGGTTSSYEQYF
d_call: TRBD2
j_call: TRBJ2-7
v_call: TRBV6-2/TRBV6-3
cdr3_length: 17
clone_size: -

cdr3_nt: TGTGCCAGCAGTTATCGATGGGGTAATGAAAAACTGTTTTTT
cdr3_aa: CASSYRWGNEKLFF
d_call: -
j_call: TRBJ1-4
v_call: TRBV6-2/TRBV6-3
cdr3_length: 14
clone_size: many

cdr3_nt: TGTGCCAGCAGCACCACTAGGTGGCAAACCGGGGAGCTGTTTTTT
cdr3_aa: CASSTTRWQTGELFF
d_call: -
j_call: TRBJ2-2
v_call: TRBV9
cdr3_length: 15
clone_size: -

cdr3_nt: TGCGCCAGCAGCTTGGGAAGGACAGGGGGCTCATCAAACTCCTACAATGAGCAGTTCTTC
cdr3_aa: CASSLGRTGGSSNSYNEQFF
d_call: TRBD1
j_call: TRBJ2-1
v_call: TRBV5-1
cdr3_length: 20
clone_size: many

cdr3_nt: TGCGCCAGCACCAGAGCCAGGGAGGCCAAGGGCAATCAGCCCCAGCATTTT
cdr3_aa: CASTRAREAKGNQPQHF
d_call: -
j_call: TRBJ1-5
v_call: TRBV5-1
cdr3_length: 17
clone_size: -

cdr3_nt: TGTGCCAGCAGTTCCCTTCAGGGGGGAGAGACCCAGTACTTC
cdr3_aa: CASSSLQGGETQYF
d_call: -
j_call: TRBJ2-5
v_call: TRBV6-5
cdr3_length: 14
clone_size: few

cdr3_nt: TGTGCCAGCAGTCCGTCTACGGGTAGCACAGATACGCAGTATTTT
cdr3_aa: CASSPSTGSTDTQYF
d_call: -
j_call: TRBJ2-3
v_call: TRBV12-3/TRBV12-4
cdr3_length: 15
clone_size: few

cdr3_nt: TGCGCCAGCAGCCAAGTCCGGACAGGAGACTACGAGCAGTACTTC
cdr3_aa: CASSQVRTGDYEQYF
d_call: TRBD1
j_call: TRBJ2-7
v_call: TRBV4-3
cdr3_length: 15
clone_size: -

cdr3_nt: TGCGCCAGCAGCGATGGGACAGGGTGGACTGAAGCTTTCTTT
cdr3_aa: CASSDGTGWTEAFF
d_call: TRBD1
j_call: TRBJ1-1
v_call: TRBV5-1
cdr3_length: 14
clone_size: few

cdr3_nt: TGCAGTGCTGCAGATGAGACCCAGTACTTC
cdr3_aa: CSAADETQYF
d_call: -
j_call: TRBJ2-5
v_call: TRBV20-1
cdr3_length: 10
clone_size: many

cdr3_nt: TGCGCCAGCTTACCGGGACTAGCGACATACAATGAGCAGTTCTTC
cdr3_aa: CASLPGLATYNEQFF
d_call: TRBD2
j_call: TRBJ2-1
v_call: TRBV5-1
cdr3_length: 15
clone_size: many

cdr3_nt: TGCGCCAGCAGCCAACCAGCGGGAGGAGGACGAGAGACCCAGTACTTC
cdr3_aa: CASSQPAGGGRETQYF
d_call: TRBD2
j_call: TRBJ2-5
v_call: TRBV5-1
cdr3_length: 16
clone_size: many

cdr3_nt: TGTGCCAGCAGCTTAGGGCTAGCGGGAGCAGGGAATGAGCAGTTCTTC
cdr3_aa: CASSLGLAGAGNEQFF
d_call: TRBD2
j_call: TRBJ2-1
v_call: TRBV7-2
cdr3_length: 16
clone_size: many

cdr3_nt: TGTGCCAGCAGTTCCAGCCGGGGGGGGACAGATACGCAGTATTTT
cdr3_aa: CASSSSRGGTDTQYF
d_call: TRBD2
j_call: TRBJ2-3
v_call: TRBV12-3/TRBV12-4
cdr3_length: 15
clone_size: many

cdr3_nt: TGTGCCAGCAGCTGGAGGGACGCCGCCGGTGGTGAGCAGTTCTTC
cdr3_aa: CASSWRDAAGGEQFF
d_call: -
j_call: TRBJ2-1
v_call: TRBV7-2
cdr3_length: 15
clone_size: -

cdr3_nt: TGCAGTGCTAGAGGGGCTAGTTCTTTCCTTTACGAGCAGTACTTC
cdr3_aa: CSARGASSFLYEQYF
d_call: -
j_call: TRBJ2-7
v_call: TRBV20-1
cdr3_length: 15
clone_size: many

cdr3_nt: TGCGCCAGCAGCTTGGCCGATTCTGGCGGGAGGTGGTACGAGCAGTACTTC
cdr3_aa: CASSLADSGGRWYEQYF
d_call: TRBD2
j_call: TRBJ2-7
v_call: TRBV5-1
cdr3_length: 17
clone_size: many

cdr3_nt: TGTGCCACCAGTCCCCGGCTAGCGGGACTCTACGAGCAGTACTTC
cdr3_aa: CATSPRLAGLYEQYF
d_call: TRBD2
j_call: TRBJ2-7
v_call: TRBV7-2
cdr3_length: 15
clone_size: -

cdr3_nt: TGCGCCAGCAGCTTATCTTCGGGAGGGCCGGACAATGAGCAGTTCTTC
cdr3_aa: CASSLSSGGPDNEQFF
d_call: TRBD2
j_call: TRBJ2-1
v_call: TRBV5-1
cdr3_length: 16
clone_size: many

cdr3_nt: TGCAGCGTTGAAGCAGGGGTCTCTGAAGCTTTCTTT
cdr3_aa: CSVEAGVSEAFF
d_call: -
j_call: TRBJ1-1
v_call: TRBV29-1
cdr3_length: 12
clone_size: -

cdr3_nt: TGTGCCAGCAGCTTAGCGTGGCAGGAGGCTGGAAACACCATATATTTT
cdr3_aa: CASSLAWQEAGNTIYF
d_call: -
j_call: TRBJ1-3
v_call: TRBV7-9
cdr3_length: 16
clone_size: -

cdr3_nt: TGTGCCAGCAGACCAGGGGGCGCGAACATTCAGTACTTC
cdr3_aa: CASRPGGANIQYF
d_call: TRBD1
j_call: TRBJ2-4
v_call: TRBV6-2/TRBV6-3
cdr3_length: 13
clone_size: many

cdr3_nt: TGTGCCAGCAGCCAATGGGCTGGGAGAAGGACAGGACAAGAGACCCAGTACTTC
cdr3_aa: CASSQWAGRRTGQETQYF
d_call: TRBD1
j_call: TRBJ2-5
v_call: TRBV5-6
cdr3_length: 18
clone_size: few

cdr3_nt: TGCAGTGCCGCCGGGACTAGCGGGGGTATCTCCTACAATGAGCAGTTCTTC
cdr3_aa: CSAAGTSGGISYNEQFF
d_call: TRBD2
j_call: TRBJ2-1
v_call: TRBV20-1
cdr3_length: 17
clone_size: many

cdr3_nt: TGCAGCGTTGACAGGGGGCGCAACGAGCAGTACTTC
cdr3_aa: CSVDRGRNEQYF
d_call: TRBD1
j_call: TRBJ2-7
v_call: TRBV29-1
cdr3_length: 12
clone_size: few

cdr3_nt: TGTGCCAGCAGCCCCACGTTAGGGGCGGAAGGAAACACCATATATTTT
cdr3_aa: CASSPTLGAEGNTIYF
d_call: -
j_call: TRBJ1-3
v_call: TRBV7-2
cdr3_length: 16
clone_size: many

cdr3_nt: TGTGCCAGCAGCTTAGACGACTACGAGCAGTACTTC
cdr3_aa: CASSLDDYEQYF
d_call: -
j_call: TRBJ2-7
v_call: TRBV7-2
cdr3_length: 12
clone_size: many

cdr3_nt: TGTGCCAGCAGCATCGACAGCTATGGCTACACCTTC
cdr3_aa: CASSIDSYGYTF
d_call: -
j_call: TRBJ1-2
v_call: TRBV5-6
cdr3_length: 12
clone_size: many

cdr3_nt: TGCGCCAGCAGCTTGGAACCGGGGGCCCCCTACGAGCAGTACTTC
cdr3_aa: CASSLEPGAPYEQYF
d_call: -
j_call: TRBJ2-7
v_call: TRBV5-1
cdr3_length: 15
clone_size: -

cdr3_nt: TGCAGCGGTGACAGGGGAATCGGCACTGAAGCTTTCTTT
cdr3_aa: CSGDRGIGTEAFF
d_call: TRBD1
j_call: TRBJ1-1
v_call: TRBV29-1
cdr3_length: 13
clone_size: many

cdr3_nt: TGCAGCGTTGAAGATCGAGGGTTTAACTATGGCTACACCTTC
cdr3_aa: CSVEDRGFNYGYTF
d_call: -
j_call: TRBJ1-2
v_call: TRBV29-1
cdr3_length: 14
clone_size: many

cdr3_nt: TGTGCCAGCAGCTGGGGACAGCCATCGGAGCAGTACTTC
cdr3_aa: CASSWGQPSEQYF
d_call: TRBD1
j_call: TRBJ2-7
v_call: TRBV7-2
cdr3_length: 13
clone_size: few

cdr3_nt: TGCAGTGCTAGAGATCTTTGGGCTAGCGGAGGTCGGTACAATGAGCAGTTCTTC
cdr3_aa: CSARDLWASGGRYNEQFF
d_call: TRBD2
j_call: TRBJ2-1
v_call: TRBV20-1
cdr3_length: 18
clone_size: -

cdr3_nt: TGTGCCAGCAGCCCGGGACTAACAGAGACCCAGTACTTC
cdr3_aa: CASSPGLTETQYF
d_call: TRBD2
j_call: TRBJ2-5
v_call: TRBV11-2
cdr3_length: 13
clone_size: -

cdr3_nt: TGCAGCGTTGAGGTCGGGACAGGGACTTATGGGCAGTTCTTC
cdr3_aa: CSVEVGTGTYGQFF
d_call: TRBD1
j_call: TRBJ2-1
v_call: TRBV29-1
cdr3_length: 14
clone_size: many

cdr3_nt: TGTGCCACCAGCAGAGACCGAATCATAAACAGCGGTCAGCCCCAGCATTTT
cdr3_aa: CATSRDRIINSGQPQHF
d_call: -
j_call: TRBJ1-5
v_call: TRBV15
cdr3_length: 17
clone_size: many

cdr3_nt: TGTGCCCGCGGGTTCGGTAGGGAATTTGATAGCAATCAGCCCCAGCATTTT
cdr3_aa: CARGFGREFDSNQPQHF
d_call: -
j_call: TRBJ1-5
v_call: TRBV5-5
cdr3_length: 17
clone_size: many

cdr3_nt: TGTGCCAGCAGCGACAGGGATTCGGGTATTGGGGAAAAACTGTTTTTT
cdr3_aa: CASSDRDSGIGEKLFF
d_call: TRBD1
j_call: TRBJ1-4
v_call: TRBV12-3/TRBV12-4
cdr3_length: 16
clone_size: many

cdr3_nt: TGTGCCAGCAGCGGCGAGCGGGATAAGACCCGAGAGACCCAGTACTTC
cdr3_aa: CASSGERDKTRETQYF
d_call: TRBD2
j_call: TRBJ2-5
v_call: TRBV2
cdr3_length: 16
clone_size: many

cdr3_nt: TGTGCCAGCAGTTACAGTGGGACTAGCGGGAGGCAGTATTTT
cdr3_aa: CASSYSGTSGRQYF
d_call: TRBD2
j_call: TRBJ2-3
v_call: TRBV6-2/TRBV6-3
cdr3_length: 14
clone_size: few

cdr3_nt: TGCGCCAGCAGCTTGGAGGATGAGACCCAGTACTTC
cdr3_aa: CASSLEDETQYF
d_call: -
j_call: TRBJ2-5
v_call: TRBV5-1
cdr3_length: 12
clone_size: many

cdr3_nt: TGCAGTGCTAGATTCCTTATTCTACCGGGACAGGCTTTTAGCTCTGGGGCCAACGTCCTGACTTTC
cdr3_aa: CSARFLILPGQAFSSGANVLTF
d_call: TRBD1
j_call: TRBJ2-6
v_call: TRBV20-1
cdr3_length: 22
clone_size: -

cdr3_nt: TGCAGTGCTAGAGATAGGCTAGGGACAGTCTACGAGCAGTACTTC
cdr3_aa: CSARDRLGTVYEQYF
d_call: TRBD1
j_call: TRBJ2-7
v_call: TRBV20-1
cdr3_length: 15
clone_size: many

cdr3_nt: TGCAGTGCAGCAGGGGTTAGCAATCAGCCCCAGCATTTT
cdr3_aa: CSAAGVSNQPQHF
d_call: -
j_call: TRBJ1-5
v_call: TRBV20-1
cdr3_length: 13
clone_size: many

cdr3_nt: TGCAGTGCTAGATTTCAGACAGCGCGGAACATTCAGTACTTC
cdr3_aa: CSARFQTARNIQYF
d_call: -
j_call: TRBJ2-4
v_call: TRBV20-1
cdr3_length: 14
clone_size: many

cdr3_nt: TGTGCCAGCAGCTTGGACGGCGGCACCTACGAGCAGTACTTC
cdr3_aa: CASSLDGGTYEQYF
d_call: -
j_call: TRBJ2-7
v_call: TRBV5-5
cdr3_length: 14
clone_size: many

cdr3_nt: TGCGCCAGCAGCAACCGGGACTACCTGTACCAAGAGACCCAGTACTTC
cdr3_aa: CASSNRDYLYQETQYF
d_call: TRBD2
j_call: TRBJ2-5
v_call: TRBV5-1
cdr3_length: 16
clone_size: many

cdr3_nt: TGTGCCAGCAGCCCCGGCGAGGCAGCCAAAAACATTCAGTACTTC
cdr3_aa: CASSPGEAAKNIQYF
d_call: -
j_call: TRBJ2-4
v_call: TRBV12-3/TRBV12-4
cdr3_length: 15
clone_size: many

cdr3_nt: TGCAGCGTTGGGTGGACATCCTACGAGCAGTACTTC
cdr3_aa: CSVGWTSYEQYF
d_call: -
j_call: TRBJ2-7
v_call: TRBV29-1
cdr3_length: 12
clone_size: few

cdr3_nt: TGTGCCAGCAGGCCTTACCGGGCCGCCTCCTACAATGAGCAGTTCTTC
cdr3_aa: CASRPYRAASYNEQFF
d_call: -
j_call: TRBJ2-1
v_call: TRBV27
cdr3_length: 16
clone_size: many

cdr3_nt: TGTGCCAGCACCACGCTAGCGATGCTAGCCAAAAACATTCAGTACTTC
cdr3_aa: CASTTLAMLAKNIQYF
d_call: -
j_call: TRBJ2-4
v_call: TRBV7-2
cdr3_length: 16
clone_size: many

cdr3_nt: TGTGCCAGCAGTTACCGTGGGAAACGTGATACGCAGTATTTT
cdr3_aa: CASSYRGKRDTQYF
d_call: -
j_call: TRBJ2-3
v_call: TRBV6-2/TRBV6-3
cdr3_length: 14
clone_size: many